This T cell receptor (beta chain) was found in a study of blood T cell repertoires in COVID-19. Turning to the study itself: Spain, Italy and the United States supplied samples that represented acute and convalescent COVID-19. T cells, B-cell-depleted T cells, or PBMCs supplied cDNA or gDNA.

The germline gives CDR1 LGHDT, CDR2 YNNKEL (reference sequence). V gave up 3 bases and J gave up 2 bases; unmatched junction bases: 5. This CDR3 has 16 amino acids. In Seattle, patients joined the study during active infection and were tracked longitudinally. Original handling: The assay estimated nucleated cells by amplifying reference gene primers. Profiling relied on immunoSEQ multiplex PCR, and the TCRdb table lists in-frame clones only, not all of them. Clone size and the V and J calls come from that table; the DNA yielded D and trimming. The table records hundreds of thousands of clones, 81% of them present only once.

The clonotype comes from an elderly woman with COVID-19, enrolled during active disease. The sample consisted of peripheral blood. The chain uses TRBV3-1 (or the pseudogene TRBV3-2) and TRBJ1-5; TRBD1 matches at 9 bases. This CDR3 is CASSHAGQGGNQPQHF. The CDR3 DNA reads TGTGCCAGCAGCCATGCGGGACAGGGAGGCAATCAGCCCCAGCATTTT.